This is a list of T cell receptor beta chains from one sample in a study of early T cells in non-severe SARS-CoV-2 infection. TCRdb re-called the 5' RACE reads with MiXCR, one entry per CDR3 protein. There are 45,000 to 50,000 distinct CDR3 sequences in the sample; 6.2% occur only once, and around 6.9% lies in the top ten. Specimen: whole blood, collected at baseline. The receptor set was obtained from an adult who was a healthcare worker with PCR-confirmed SARS-CoV-2 infection or an uninfected control (not recorded which). The CDR3 runs from the conserved cysteine through the conserved F or W. Fields, in order: D gene, J gene, V gene, clone size, CDR3 protein, CDR3 DNA. A D gene is named only where the DNA matches it firmly. Rows give clone size only sometimes, using once, few, many, or a class for an expanded clone.

D: NA; J: TRBJ1-2; V: TRBV27; size: NA; CDR3: CASSSAGTYGYTF; DNA: TGTGCCAGCAGTTCGGCAGGGACGTATGGCTACACCTTC
D: NA; J: TRBJ1-4; V: TRBV2; size: many; CDR3: CASHRMANEKLFF; DNA: TGTGCCAGCCACAGGATGGCTAATGAAAAACTGTTTTTT
D: NA; J: TRBJ1-1; V: TRBV18; size: many; CDR3: CASSPDYAETEVFF; DNA: TGTGCCAGCTCACCAGATTACGCGGAAACTGAAGTTTTCTTT
D: NA; J: TRBJ1-1; V: TRBV29-1; size: many; CDR3: CSVVEEGATEAFF; DNA: TGCAGCGTTGTAGAAGAGGGAGCCACTGAAGCTTTCTTT
D: NA; J: TRBJ2-7; V: TRBV10-1; size: few; CDR3: CASSPLYEQYF; DNA: TGCGCCAGCAGTCCGCTTTACGAGCAGTACTTC
D: NA; J: TRBJ2-2; V: TRBV3-1; size: few; CDR3: CASSQALALNTGELFF; DNA: TGTGCCAGCAGCCAAGCACTAGCTCTGAACACCGGGGAGCTGTTTTTT
D: NA; J: TRBJ2-7; V: TRBV10-3; size: NA; CDR3: CAIREGTEGREQYF; DNA: TGTGCCATCAGGGAAGGGACGGAGGGTAGAGAGCAGTACTTC
D: TRBD1; J: TRBJ1-4; V: TRBV27; size: medium-sized; CDR3: CASSLRGQTNEKLFF; DNA: TGTGCCAGCAGTTTACGGGGACAGACTAATGAAAAACTGTTTTTT
D: NA; J: TRBJ1-2; V: TRBV27; size: NA; CDR3: CASSFQGTAYTF; DNA: TGTGCCAGCAGTTTCCAGGGAACTGCTTACACCTTC
D: TRBD1; J: TRBJ2-2; V: TRBV6-1; size: many; CDR3: CASSEARDRGAGELFF; DNA: TGTGCCAGCAGTGAAGCCCGGGACAGGGGCGCCGGGGAGCTGTTTTTT
D: TRBD1; J: TRBJ1-5; V: TRBV5-1; size: NA; CDR3: CASSLATGDQPQHF; DNA: TGCGCCAGCAGCTTGGCGACAGGGGATCAGCCCCAGCATTTT
D: NA; J: TRBJ1-2; V: TRBV12-3/TRBV12-4; size: NA; CDR3: CASSSQPTLTF; DNA: TGTGCCAGCAGCTCCCAGCCGACCCTCACCTTC
D: TRBD2; J: TRBJ2-5; V: TRBV7-3; size: many; CDR3: CASSPLTSTQETQYF; DNA: TGTGCCAGCAGCCCACTGACTAGCACACAAGAGACCCAGTACTTC
D: TRBD2; J: TRBJ2-2; V: TRBV20-1; size: few; CDR3: CSARSLAGENTGELFF; DNA: TGCAGTGCTAGATCACTAGCGGGAGAGAACACCGGGGAGCTGTTTTTT
D: TRBD1; J: TRBJ1-5; V: TRBV20-1; size: few; CDR3: CSARQGARGNQPQHF; DNA: TGCAGTGCAAGACAGGGGGCTCGCGGCAATCAGCCCCAGCATTTT
D: TRBD1; J: TRBJ2-3; V: TRBV20-1; size: many; CDR3: CSARPGTGTDTQYF; DNA: TGCAGTGCTAGACCCGGGACAGGGACAGATACGCAGTATTTT
D: NA; J: TRBJ1-1; V: TRBV28; size: many; CDR3: CASSQRKPGQNWKGVGEAFF; DNA: TGTGCCAGCAGTCAACGAAAACCGGGACAAAACTGGAAGGGTGTGGGTGAAGCTTTCTTT
D: NA; J: TRBJ2-7; V: TRBV5-1; size: NA; CDR3: CASSQYDSGSYEQYF; DNA: TGCGCCAGCAGCCAATATGACAGCGGCTCCTACGAGCAGTACTTC
D: NA; J: TRBJ1-3; V: TRBV5-1; size: NA; CDR3: CASSPGGASGNTIYF; DNA: TGCGCCAGCAGCCCGGGGGGTGCGTCTGGAAACACCATATATTTT
D: TRBD2; J: TRBJ2-3; V: TRBV15; size: few; CDR3: CATSREPSRTSSSMDTQYF; DNA: TGTGCCACCAGCAGAGAACCCTCGAGGACTAGCAGTTCTATGGATACGCAGTATTTT
D: NA; J: TRBJ2-6; V: TRBV5-6; size: NA; CDR3: CASSIFQGPRWANVLTF; DNA: TGTGCCAGCAGCATCTTCCAGGGACCCCGCTGGGCCAACGTCCTGACTTTC
D: TRBD1; J: TRBJ1-5; V: TRBV6-1; size: many; CDR3: CASSRQGGSPQHF; DNA: TGTGCCAGCTCCCGACAGGGAGGTTCCCCCCAGCATTTT
D: NA; J: TRBJ2-7; V: TRBV6-6; size: many; CDR3: CASSYSRQGNEQYF; DNA: TGTGCCAGCAGTTACTCGCGTCAGGGGAACGAGCAGTACTTC
D: TRBD1; J: TRBJ2-2; V: TRBV5-1; size: many; CDR3: CASSAQTGQSGELFF; DNA: TGCGCCAGCAGCGCACAAACGGGACAGTCCGGGGAGCTGTTTTTT
D: NA; J: TRBJ1-1; V: TRBV29-1; size: NA; CDR3: CSAGTQNTEAFF; DNA: TGCAGCGCCGGGACACAGAACACTGAAGCTTTCTTT
D: NA; J: TRBJ1-1; V: TRBV7-2; size: NA; CDR3: CASSLEDTYTEAFF; DNA: TGTGCCAGCAGCTTAGAGGACACTTACACTGAAGCTTTCTTT
D: TRBD2; J: TRBJ2-2; V: TRBV27; size: few; CDR3: CASSLDRLAGNTGELFF; DNA: TGTGCCAGCAGTTTAGATCGGCTAGCGGGAAACACCGGGGAGCTGTTTTTT